These 31 T cell receptor beta chains were sequenced from one sample in a study of T cell clones after liver transplantation. Measured with immunoSEQ multiplex PCR; TCRdb has only the in-frame clones, and not every one. Found here are about 71,000 clones, about 80% of them singletons; the top ten hold about 0.79%. The sequencing used CD4+ T cells from blood, collected 12 months after liver transplant. These receptor sequences come from a human patient who received a liver transplant. Some of these T cells may belong to the graft donor.

This chain links TRBV28 with TRBJ2-1; TRBD1 aligns across 11 bases. This CDR3 is 15 amino acids long. V shed 6 bases, J shed 6 bases, and the junction held 7 bases outside the gene matches. CDR1 MDHEN and CDR2 SYDVKM come from the germline V gene. The CDR3 sequence is CASRPGQGAGNEQFF. Here the CDR3 DNA reads TGTGCCAGCAGGCCTGGACAGGGGGCGGGCAATGAGCAGTTCTTC.

The rearrangement joins TRBV7-8 to TRBJ2-5; D may be TRBD1 or TRBD2 (7 bases each). CDR1 SGHVS and CDR2 FQNEAQ come from the germline V gene. The CDR3 has 18 amino acids. V shed 6 bases and J shed 2 bases, with 25 bases lying between them. The CDR3 nucleotides read TGTGCCAGCAGGGGACTCGGCCGAGGGGGCGGGAGACAAGAGACCCAGTACTTC. Its translation: CASRGLGRGGGRQETQYF.

This chain links TRBV28 with TRBJ2-7; D may correspond to TRBD1 or TRBD2 (7 bases each). Germline V lookup: CDR1 MDHEN, CDR2 SYDVKM. Trimming took 4 bases from V and 4 from J, leaving 17 bases between them. The CDR3 extends over 15 amino acids. In DNA form, the CDR3 reads TGTGCCAGCAGTTCGAGCGGGACAGTTTCGTACGAGCAGTACTTC. Its protein is CASSSSGTVSYEQYF.

The CDR3 sequence is CASSLTRRDGYTF. In DNA, the CDR3 is TGTGCCAGCAGCTTGACGCGAAGAGATGGCTACACCTTC. The V gene is TRBV5-4, the J gene TRBJ1-2; D uncertain. The germline V gene has CDR1 SGHNT and CDR2 YYREEE (reference sequence). The CDR3 runs to 13 residues. V dropped 1 base and J dropped 6 bases, with 10 bases sitting between them. The full variable domain, completed using reference TRBV5-4 and TRBJ1-2, is ETGVTQSPTHLIKTRGQQVTLRCSSQSGHNTVSWYQQALGQGPQFIFQYYREEENGRGNFPPRFSGLQFPNYSSELNVNALELDDSALYLCASSLTRRDGYTFGSGTRLTVV.

This chain uses TRBV5-1 with TRBJ2-3; 12 nucleotides agree with TRBD2. The trim removed 0 bases at V and 4 bases at J, leaving 6 bases unmatched. This CDR3 has 17 residues. Germline V CDR1 and CDR2: SGHRS, YFSETQ. The DNA of the CDR3 is TGCGCCAGCAGCTTGGTTTCCTCTAGCGGGAGGGCAGATACGCAGTATTTT. Encoded protein: CASSLVSSSGRADTQYF. Full variable domain (missing parts from reference TRBV5-1 and TRBJ2-3): KAGVTQTPRYLIKTRGQQVTLSCSPISGHRSVSWYQQTPGQGLQFLFEYFSETQRNKGNFPGRFSGRQFSNSRSEMNVSTLELGDSALYLCASSLVSSSGRADTQYFGPGTRLTVL.

The chain carries TRBV30 and TRBJ1-2; D is perhaps TRBD1 (6 bases). The CDR3 is 13 amino acids. Germline V gene data show CDR1 as GTSNPN and CDR2 as SVGIG (reference sequence). The V gene lost 0 bases and the J gene lost 5 bases, with 10 bases spanning the gap. As DNA, the CDR3 is TGTGCCTGGAGTGTGCTTCAGGGGTATGGCTACACCTTC. Its protein is CAWSVLQGYGYTF.

The chain has TRBV6-1 and TRBJ1-1, with D unclear. There are 16 residues in the CDR3. Germline values: CDR1 MNHNS, CDR2 SASEGT. Trimming removed 1 base from V and 0 bases from J, with 12 bases in between. Here the CDR3 reads CASSEDLTPLNTEAFF. CDR3 nucleotide sequence: TGTGCCAGCAGTGAAGACCTGACACCTTTGAACACTGAAGCTTTCTTT.

The chain combines TRBV28 with TRBJ2-1; 10 bases are shared with TRBD2. CDR3 length equals 16 residues. After removal of 4 bases from V and 10 bases from J, the junction contained 13 bases not matched to a gene. The V gene's germline CDR1 is MDHEN and CDR2 SYDVKM. The CDR3 nucleotides are TGTGCCAGCAGTTCCAAGAGCGGGAGGGCCTATTTGGAGCAGTTCTTC. As protein: CASSSKSGRAYLEQFF.

The gene calls are TRBV28 and TRBJ1-1, with D uncertain. Trimming stripped 8 bases from V and 4 bases from J, with 11 bases between. There are 12 residues in the CDR3. Germline lookup yields CDR1 MDHEN and CDR2 SYDVKM. The CDR3 DNA sequence: TGTGCCAGCCGATCGTGGGTCACTGAAGCTTTCTTT. This encodes CASRSWVTEAFF.

The chain employs TRBV6-1 and TRBJ2-7; D remains unclear. V lost 0 bases, J lost 9 bases, and 9 bases lay in between. CDR3 length: 12 amino acids. The germline V gene encodes CDR1 MNHNS and CDR2 SASEGT. The CDR3 DNA follows: TGTGCCAGCAGTGAAGCGTGGGCAGGGCAGTACTTC. The encoded protein is CASSEAWAGQYF.

This chain connects TRBV5-4 to TRBJ2-7; TRBD1 or TRBD2 may be the D gene (5 bases each). Germline V lookup: CDR1 SGHNT, CDR2 YYREEE (reference sequence). The V end was cut by 1 base, the J end by 0 bases, with 8 bases between. The CDR3 loop spans 14 amino acids. The CDR3 region is CASSLKGSSYEQYF. In nucleotides, the CDR3 is TGTGCCAGCAGCTTGAAGGGGAGCTCCTACGAGCAGTACTTC.

The chain links TRBV13 to TRBJ1-5; D ambiguous. The V end lost 1 base, the J end lost 1 base, and 5 bases lay between the germline ends. The germline gives CDR1 PRHDT, CDR2 FYEKMQ (reference sequence). The CDR3 runs 14 residues. The CDR3 DNA reads as TGTGCCAGCAGCTTAGCAGCGAGCAATCAGCCCCAGCATTTT. Translated: CASSLAASNQPQHF.

On this clone: Other DNA sequences of this sample code for an identical CDR3. The V and J genes are TRBV28 and TRBJ1-1; D possibly corresponds to TRBD1 (5 bases). CDR3 size: 12 residues. V was trimmed by 5 bases and J by 2 bases, leaving 6 bases between them. Germline V gene lookup returns CDR1 MDHEN and CDR2 SYDVKM. CDR3 in amino acids: CASSTGNTEAFF. CDR3 coding DNA: TGTGCCAGCAGTACAGGAAACACTGAAGCTTTCTTT.

The chain carries TRBV25-1 and TRBJ2-1; D may match TRBD1 or TRBD2 (5 bases each). CDR1 and CDR2 from the germline V gene are MGHDK and SYGVNS. With 8 bases removed from V and 6 bases from J, the gap between germline ends came to 8 bases. CDR3 length: 11 residues. The CDR3 protein is CASGGVNEQFF. The CDR3 DNA sequence: TGTGCCAGCGGGGGAGTCAATGAGCAGTTCTTC.

The sample holds one count of this clone. The rearrangement joins TRBV28 to TRBJ2-5; TRBD1 agrees at 7 bases. Germline V gene data show CDR1 as MDHEN and CDR2 as SYDVKM. The junction had 10 bases not matched to a gene; V was cut back by 11 bases and J by 4 bases. The CDR3 is made up of 13 amino acids. The CDR3 is CAALGQIPETQYF. Written as DNA, the CDR3 is TGTGCCGCCCTGGGACAGATCCCAGAGACCCAGTACTTC.

V and J are TRBV9 and TRBJ2-1; D is unresolved. V was cut by 3 bases and J by 9 bases, with 10 bases left in between. In germline, CDR1 is SGDLS, CDR2 YYNGEE. There are 12 residues in the CDR3. The CDR3 DNA sequence: TGTGCCAGCAGCGCCACCGCTGGTGAGCAGTTCTTC. Amino acid sequence: CASSATAGEQFF.

This clone has a handful of counts. The genes are TRBV10-3 and TRBJ2-7, with D perhaps given as TRBD1 or TRBD2 (5 bases each). This CDR3 has 11 residues. CDR1 and CDR2 from the germline V gene are ENHRY and SYGVKD. The V end lost 9 bases, the J end lost 6 bases, and 12 bases lay between the germline ends. The DNA for the CDR3 is TGTGCCATGCGGACTGGGGCCGAGCAGTACTTC. Protein: CAMRTGAEQYF.

The table lists this clone with a few counts. J is TRBJ1-1 and V is TRBV30; no clear D. This CDR3 is built from 15 residues. Per germline, CDR1 GTSNPN and CDR2 SVGIG (reference sequence). With 3 bases removed from V and 1 base from J, the gap between germline ends came to 15 bases. The CDR3 here is CAWSLSGLRNTEAFF. Written as DNA, the CDR3 is TGTGCCTGGAGCCTTTCCGGGCTTCGGAACACTGAAGCTTTCTTT.

The chain recombines TRBV7-9 with TRBJ1-2, with D possibly matching TRBD1 (6 bases). The CDR3 has 13 amino acids. V lost 0 bases, J lost 8 bases, and 10 bases lay in between. CDR1 and CDR2 from the germline V gene are SEHNR and FQNEAQ (reference sequence). In nucleotides, the CDR3 is TGTGCCAGCAGCTTAGCGGGGGCGCCCGGCTACACCTTC. It translates to CASSLAGAPGYTF. Combining the CDR3 with reference TRBV7-9 and TRBJ1-2 gives the whole variable domain DTGVSQNPRHKITKRGQNVTFRCDPISEHNRLYWYRQTLGQGPEFLTYFQNEAQLEKSRLLSDRFSAERPKGSFSTLEIQRTEQGDSAMYLCASSLAGAPGYTFGSGTRLTVV.

This clone has just a few counts. This chain links TRBV6-5 with TRBJ2-5; D is unresolved. V lost 0 bases to trimming and J lost 5 bases, with 13 bases between them. Germline assignment: CDR1 MNHEY and CDR2 SVGAGI. This CDR3 comprises 15 residues. CDR3 amino acids: CASSYSDSRRETQYF. The CDR3 DNA reads TGTGCCAGCAGTTACTCCGACTCACGGCGGGAGACCCAGTACTTC.

The chain employs TRBV9 and TRBJ2-3, with 10 bases matching TRBD2. The V gene's germline CDR1 is SGDLS and CDR2 YYNGEE. This CDR3 has 14 amino acids. V shed 3 bases and J 5 bases; nucleotides not matched to a gene: 3. Written as DNA, the CDR3 is TGTGCCAGCAGCGCCAGGACTAGCGGAGATACGCAGTATTTT. Protein product: CASSARTSGDTQYF.

In its sample, this clone was seen a few times. The V and J genes are TRBV10-3 and TRBJ2-1; 12 nucleotides align to TRBD2. Unmatched junction bases numbered 10, after V lost 5 bases and J lost 11 bases. Germline V gene lookup returns CDR1 ENHRY and CDR2 SYGVKD. CDR3 size: 15 residues. Written as DNA, the CDR3 is TGTGCCATCAGTAGTCGACTAGCGGGAGACCAAAAGCAGTTCTTC. This gives the protein CAISSRLAGDQKQFF.

The J gene is TRBJ2-3, the V gene TRBV9; the D call may be TRBD1 or TRBD2 (5 bases each). The CDR3 loop spans 16 amino acids. CDR1 and CDR2 (germline): SGDLS, YYNGEE. Trimming shortened V by 0 bases and J by 3 bases, and 14 bases separated the two germline ends. In DNA, the CDR3 is TGTGCCAGCAGCGTAGACGGGGCGGGCGGGACAGATACGCAGTATTTT. Its protein product is CASSVDGAGGTDTQYF.

The genes are TRBV19 and TRBJ2-1, with TRBD2 matching 14 bases. Per germline, CDR1 LNHDA and CDR2 SQIVND (reference sequence). The CDR3 length is 15 residues. V gave up 5 bases and J gave up 7 bases; unmatched junction bases: 4. The CDR3 coding sequence is TGTGCCAGTAGTTTACGGACTAGCGGGAGGAATGAGCAGTTCTTC. Translated, it gives CASSLRTSGRNEQFF.

V usage is TRBV7-2 and J usage is TRBJ2-7; 7 bases are a match to TRBD1. J gave up 4 bases and V 4 bases, and 7 bases lay outside the gene matches. This CDR3 spans 14 amino acids. From germline, CDR1 is SGHTA and CDR2 FQGNSA. CDR3 in amino acids: CASSWGQPRYEQYF. In nucleotides, the CDR3 is TGTGCCAGCAGCTGGGGACAGCCGAGGTACGAGCAGTACTTC.

This clone has only one observation. The chain carries TRBV6-5 and TRBJ2-6; D may be TRBD2 (5 bases). V lost 6 bases, J lost 0 bases, and 9 bases lay in between. CDR3 length: 15 amino acids. Per germline, CDR1 MNHEY and CDR2 SVGAGI. The CDR3 coding sequence is TGTGCCAGCAGAACCGACTACTCTGGGGCCAACGTCCTGACTTTC. It is translated as CASRTDYSGANVLTF.

The chain is built from TRBV6-5 and TRBJ1-5; 8 bases fit TRBD1. Trimming at V came to 0 bases and at J to 5 bases, leaving 3 bases not matched to a gene. From germline, CDR1 is MNHEY and CDR2 SVGAGI. The CDR3 totals 15 residues. CDR3 region: CASSYSNRGYQPQHF. In nucleotides, the CDR3 is TGTGCCAGCAGTTACTCGAACAGGGGGTATCAGCCCCAGCATTTT.

The chain is built from TRBV18 and TRBJ2-5; no definite D call. Trimming took 3 bases from V and 2 from J, leaving 7 bases between them. This CDR3 spans 13 amino acids. Per germline, CDR1 KGHSH and CDR2 LQKENI. The CDR3 sequence is CASSPNLQETQYF. The CDR3 nucleotides are TGTGCCAGCTCACCCAACTTGCAAGAGACCCAGTACTTC.

The V call is TRBV11-2, the J call TRBJ1-3; D not resolved. The V end was cut by 5 bases, the J end by 3 bases, with 14 bases between. This CDR3 spans 15 amino acids. Germline V gene data show CDR1 as SGHAT and CDR2 as FQNNGV. The CDR3, as DNA: TGTGCCAGCAGCCCCCGCAGATCGTTTGGAAACACCATATATTTT. Amino acids: CASSPRRSFGNTIYF.

The chain joins TRBV28 to TRBJ1-5; D possibly corresponds to TRBD1 (5 bases). V lost 3 bases to trimming and J lost 4 bases, with 10 bases between them. The germline gives CDR1 MDHEN, CDR2 SYDVKM. This CDR3 region has 14 residues. The DNA for the CDR3 is TGTGCCAGCAGTTTGGAGACAGATAATCAGCCCCAGCATTTT. Its translation: CASSLETDNQPQHF.

CDR3 in DNA: TGTGCCAGCAGTGGGAGGACGGGCGCCTACGAGCAGTACTTC. It specifies CASSGRTGAYEQYF. This chain links TRBV6-5 with TRBJ2-7, with D maybe TRBD2 (6 bases). CDR1 and CDR2 from the germline V gene are MNHEY and SVGAGI. The CDR3 is 14 amino acids. V was trimmed by 5 bases and J by 2 bases, leaving 13 bases between them.